This is a list of T cell receptor beta chains from one sample in a study of tumor and adjacent non-tumor tissue in lung cancer. TCRdb analysed the multiplex PCR reads with MiXCR anew, one entry per CDR3 protein. Of tens of thousands of distinct CDR3 sequences listed, 65% to 85% are singletons. What was sequenced was distant non-tumor lung tissue. Source of these receptors: a man in his sixties with non-small cell lung cancer. Both conserved end residues are part of each CDR3. D genes are given only for firm matches. Clone size is shown for a subset of rows, as once, few, many or a class of expanded clone.

d_call: TRBD2; clone_size: NA; v_call: TRBV6-5; j_call: TRBJ2-6; cdr3_nt: TGTGCCGGCAGTTTAGCGGGGGCCAGCACTGGGACCAACGTCCTGACTTTC; cdr3_aa: CAGSLAGASTGTNVLTF
d_call: NA; clone_size: NA; v_call: TRBV6-5; j_call: TRBJ2-1; cdr3_nt: TGTACCAGCAGTTACTCGCCCGGGACTTATCCGCACAATGAGCAGTTCTTC; cdr3_aa: CTSSYSPGTYPHNEQFF
d_call: NA; clone_size: NA; v_call: TRBV11-2; j_call: TRBJ2-2; cdr3_nt: TGTGCCAGAAGCTTACTCGACTGGAACACCGGGGAGCTGTTTTTT; cdr3_aa: CARSLLDWNTGELFF
d_call: TRBD2; clone_size: NA; v_call: TRBV11-3; j_call: TRBJ2-2; cdr3_nt: TGTGCCAGCAGCTCCCGGGGGGCGGGAGGATACAGATCCGGGGTGCTGTTTTTT; cdr3_aa: CASSSRGAGGYRSGVLFF
d_call: TRBD2; clone_size: NA; v_call: TRBV6-1; j_call: TRBJ2-3; cdr3_nt: TGTGGCGGCAGCCAACTAGCGGGGGAGGTAGATACGCAGTATTTT; cdr3_aa: CGGSQLAGEVDTQYF
d_call: NA; clone_size: NA; v_call: TRBV9; j_call: TRBJ2-1; cdr3_nt: TGTGCCGACAGCGTAGAAGTTAGGGCAGGAGACGGAAATGAGCAGTTCTTC; cdr3_aa: CADSVEVRAGDGNEQFF
d_call: NA; clone_size: NA; v_call: TRBV20-1; j_call: TRBJ1-6; cdr3_nt: TGCAGTGCTAGAGATCCAATCAGCCCCTACAATTCACACCTCCACTTT; cdr3_aa: CSARDPISPYNSHLHF
d_call: NA; clone_size: once; v_call: TRBV29-1; j_call: TRBJ1-1; cdr3_nt: TGCAGCGCCAACCGGGACTTGATGAACACTGAAGCTTTCTTT; cdr3_aa: CSANRDLMNTEAFF
d_call: NA; clone_size: NA; v_call: TRBV11-2; j_call: TRBJ2-5; cdr3_nt: TGTGCCAGCAGCTCAAGAAGTGGGGTCCAGTACTTC; cdr3_aa: CASSSRSGVQYF
d_call: TRBD1; clone_size: NA; v_call: TRBV6-5; j_call: TRBJ1-6; cdr3_nt: TGTGCCCGCAGTTACTCTGGGACAGGGTGGAATTCACCCCTCCACTTT; cdr3_aa: CARSYSGTGWNSPLHF
d_call: NA; clone_size: NA; v_call: TRBV4-3; j_call: TRBJ2-1; cdr3_nt: TGCGCCAGCACCCAAGATCAGGGTCGGGATGAGCAGTTCTTC; cdr3_aa: CASTQDQGRDEQFF
d_call: NA; clone_size: NA; v_call: TRBV11-3; j_call: TRBJ2-7; cdr3_nt: TGTGCCAGCTGCTTAGTGACATGGGGATACTACGAGCAGTACTTT; cdr3_aa: CASCLVTWGYYEQYF
d_call: NA; clone_size: NA; v_call: TRBV11-3; j_call: TRBJ1-6; cdr3_nt: TGTGCCAACAGCGCCCAGGACAGATCACCCCTCCACTTT; cdr3_aa: CANSAQDRSPLHF
d_call: NA; clone_size: NA; v_call: TRBV11-3; j_call: TRBJ2-2; cdr3_nt: TGTGCCAGCAGCTCTCGGGTAGTGGGAGGATACAGAGCCGGGGAACTGTTTTTT; cdr3_aa: CASSSRVVGGYRAGELFF
d_call: NA; clone_size: NA; v_call: TRBV20-1; j_call: TRBJ1-1; cdr3_nt: TGCAGGTCGGGACGTCTGAACACTGAAGCTTTCTTT; cdr3_aa: CRSGRLNTEAFF
d_call: NA; clone_size: NA; v_call: TRBV11-2; j_call: TRBJ1-6; cdr3_nt: TGTGCCAGCAGCTTAGGAGGGGACAAAAATTCATCACTCCACTTT; cdr3_aa: CASSLGGDKNSSLHF
d_call: NA; clone_size: NA; v_call: TRBV20-1; j_call: TRBJ2-7; cdr3_nt: TGCGGTGCTAGGACGGTAAAATCCTACGAGCAGTACTTC; cdr3_aa: CGARTVKSYEQYF
d_call: NA; clone_size: NA; v_call: TRBV11-3; j_call: TRBJ1-1; cdr3_nt: TGTGTCAGCAGCCTCGCGGGGGCTGAAGATTCCTTT; cdr3_aa: CVSSLAGAEDSF
d_call: NA; clone_size: NA; v_call: TRBV11-3; j_call: TRBJ2-7; cdr3_nt: TGTGCCAGGAGCTACGGGCAGATCTATGAGCGGTACTTC; cdr3_aa: CARSYGQIYERYF
d_call: NA; clone_size: NA; v_call: TRBV20-1; j_call: TRBJ2-7; cdr3_nt: TGCAATGTTAGAGATTTCGACAGGTCCTACTACGAGCAGTACTTC; cdr3_aa: CNVRDFDRSYYEQYF
d_call: NA; clone_size: NA; v_call: TRBV4-1; j_call: TRBJ2-7; cdr3_nt: TGCGCCAGCATCATTCGGGGGCTAGCGAGGGAAGAGCAGTACTTC; cdr3_aa: CASIIRGLAREEQYF
d_call: NA; clone_size: NA; v_call: TRBV4-3; j_call: TRBJ2-1; cdr3_nt: TGCGCCTGCAGCCATGATCGAGTACAAACCTACAATGAGCAGTTCTTC; cdr3_aa: CACSHDRVQTYNEQFF
d_call: NA; clone_size: few; v_call: TRBV11-2; j_call: TRBJ2-1; cdr3_nt: TGTGCCAGCAGTCTCACAGGGAGCTCCTACAATGAGCAGTTCTTC; cdr3_aa: CASSLTGSSYNEQFF
d_call: TRBD1; clone_size: NA; v_call: TRBV20-1; j_call: TRBJ1-1; cdr3_nt: TGCAGTGCGACAGGGGTGAACACTGAAGCTTTCTTT; cdr3_aa: CSATGVNTEAFF
d_call: TRBD1; clone_size: NA; v_call: TRBV28; j_call: TRBJ1-2; cdr3_nt: TGTGCCAGCAACCCAGGGGGGGGAAGAGGAGGCTACACCTTC; cdr3_aa: CASNPGGGRGGYTF
d_call: NA; clone_size: NA; v_call: TRBV4-3; j_call: TRBJ2-2; cdr3_nt: TGCGCCAGCAGCCCCAGACTGGGTGGGGGCCGCACAGGGGAGCTGTTTTTT; cdr3_aa: CASSPRLGGGRTGELFF
d_call: NA; clone_size: NA; v_call: TRBV6-1; j_call: TRBJ2-3; cdr3_nt: TGTGCCAGCAGTGAAAACCCCCGGGGAACAGAGGCGCAGTATTTT; cdr3_aa: CASSENPRGTEAQYF
d_call: NA; clone_size: few; v_call: TRBV5-1; j_call: TRBJ1-1; cdr3_nt: TGCGCCAGCAGCTGGACGGGGAACACTGAAGTTTTCTTT; cdr3_aa: CASSWTGNTEVFF
d_call: NA; clone_size: NA; v_call: TRBV5-4; j_call: TRBJ2-2; cdr3_nt: TGTGTCAGCAGCCTCCCTGCGGGGGCGTCGAACACACGGGAGCTGTTTTTT; cdr3_aa: CVSSLPAGASNTRELFF
d_call: NA; clone_size: NA; v_call: TRBV11-2; j_call: TRBJ2-1; cdr3_nt: TGTGCCAGCAGCACCTCTAAGAGGAACTACAATGAGCAGTTCTTC; cdr3_aa: CASSTSKRNYNEQFF
d_call: TRBD1; clone_size: NA; v_call: TRBV6-6; j_call: TRBJ2-1; cdr3_nt: TGTGTCAGCAGTTACTTGGAGGGACAGGGGATTATCTTC; cdr3_aa: CVSSYLEGQGIIF
d_call: TRBD1; clone_size: NA; v_call: TRBV2; j_call: TRBJ1-2; cdr3_nt: TGTGCCAGCAGTGAAATTGACAGGGGGCGGTATGGCTACACCTTC; cdr3_aa: CASSEIDRGRYGYTF
d_call: NA; clone_size: NA; v_call: TRBV6-2/TRBV6-3; j_call: TRBJ2-3; cdr3_nt: TGTGCCAGCAGTCCCAGGGCCAAAAGAGATACGCAGTATTTT; cdr3_aa: CASSPRAKRDTQYF
d_call: NA; clone_size: many; v_call: TRBV4-2; j_call: TRBJ2-7; cdr3_nt: TGTGCCAGCAGCCAAGATAGAGGCTTCCCCCCCCACGAGCAGTACTTC; cdr3_aa: CASSQDRGFPPHEQYF
d_call: TRBD1; clone_size: once; v_call: TRBV11-2; j_call: TRBJ2-5; cdr3_nt: TGTACCTGCAACTCTACAGGGGAAGAAACCCAGTACTTC; cdr3_aa: CTCNSTGEETQYF
d_call: NA; clone_size: few; v_call: TRBV7-9; j_call: TRBJ1-1; cdr3_nt: TGTGCCAGCAGCGAAAACGGACTCCTGAACACTGAAGCTTTCTTT; cdr3_aa: CASSENGLLNTEAFF
d_call: NA; clone_size: few; v_call: TRBV5-1; j_call: TRBJ1-6; cdr3_nt: TGCGCCAGCAGCTTGCCAACGGGTAATTCACCCCTCCACTTT; cdr3_aa: CASSLPTGNSPLHF
d_call: TRBD2; clone_size: NA; v_call: TRBV7-9; j_call: TRBJ2-7; cdr3_nt: TGTGCCAGCAGTGCGGGGGGACTAGCCTACGAGTGGTACTTC; cdr3_aa: CASSAGGLAYEWYF
d_call: NA; clone_size: NA; v_call: TRBV12-3/TRBV12-4; j_call: TRBJ1-5; cdr3_nt: TGTGCCAGCTATTTACTCAGGGATCAGCCCCAGCATTTT; cdr3_aa: CASYLLRDQPQHF
d_call: NA; clone_size: NA; v_call: TRBV12-5; j_call: TRBJ2-3; cdr3_nt: TGTGCTAGTGATTTGCGGCATGGGGTTACAGATACGCAGTATTTT; cdr3_aa: CASDLRHGVTDTQYF
d_call: NA; clone_size: once; v_call: TRBV6-5; j_call: TRBJ2-5; cdr3_nt: TGTGCCAGCATGAGGGACAACATCCAAGAGACCCAGTACTTC; cdr3_aa: CASMRDNIQETQYF
d_call: NA; clone_size: NA; v_call: TRBV20-1; j_call: TRBJ2-7; cdr3_nt: TGCAGTGCTAGTGCGGTCACTTGCGAGCAGTGCTTC; cdr3_aa: CSASAVTCEQCF
d_call: TRBD2; clone_size: NA; v_call: TRBV20-1; j_call: TRBJ2-7; cdr3_nt: TGCAATGTTAGCTCCCCCATCGGGAGGTATGAGCAGTACTTC; cdr3_aa: CNVSSPIGRYEQYF
d_call: TRBD1; clone_size: medium-sized; v_call: TRBV20-1; j_call: TRBJ2-5; cdr3_nt: TGCAGTGCTAGAACCGGACAGGGAGAGACCCAGTACTTC; cdr3_aa: CSARTGQGETQYF
d_call: TRBD1; clone_size: NA; v_call: TRBV12-3/TRBV12-4; j_call: TRBJ2-5; cdr3_nt: TGTGTCAGCAGACCCAAACAGGGGGCTAACCGAGAGACCCTGTACTTC; cdr3_aa: CVSRPKQGANRETLYF
d_call: TRBD1; clone_size: NA; v_call: TRBV5-6; j_call: TRBJ2-1; cdr3_nt: TGTGCCAGCAGTCAAGACAGGGGGGATGTCTACAATGAGCAGTTCTTC; cdr3_aa: CASSQDRGDVYNEQFF
d_call: TRBD1; clone_size: NA; v_call: TRBV7-3; j_call: TRBJ1-3; cdr3_nt: TGTGCCAGTAGCTTTTCAGGGGGCTTCGGAAACACCATATATTTT; cdr3_aa: CASSFSGGFGNTIYF
d_call: NA; clone_size: once; v_call: TRBV11-3; j_call: TRBJ2-6; cdr3_nt: TGTGCCATTGTGTCTGGAGACAACGTCCTGACTTTC; cdr3_aa: CAIVSGDNVLTF
d_call: NA; clone_size: NA; v_call: TRBV6-2/TRBV6-3; j_call: TRBJ1-1; cdr3_nt: TGCACCAGCAGTTACCCCTACGGGAATACTGAAGCTTTCTTT; cdr3_aa: CTSSYPYGNTEAFF
d_call: NA; clone_size: NA; v_call: TRBV20-1; j_call: TRBJ2-1; cdr3_nt: TGCAGTGCTAGGCATAATAGACAGTCGTCCAACAATGAGCAGTTCTTC; cdr3_aa: CSARHNRQSSNNEQFF
d_call: NA; clone_size: NA; v_call: TRBV20-1; j_call: TRBJ1-1; cdr3_nt: TGCAGTGCTAGAGTCCGCGACAGGACGAACACTGAAGCTTTCTTT; cdr3_aa: CSARVRDRTNTEAFF
d_call: NA; clone_size: NA; v_call: TRBV11-2; j_call: TRBJ2-2; cdr3_nt: TGTGCCAACAGCTTAGGTGGCCGAAGGACCGGGGAGCTGTTTTTT; cdr3_aa: CANSLGGRRTGELFF
d_call: TRBD1; clone_size: NA; v_call: TRBV20-1; j_call: TRBJ1-1; cdr3_nt: TGCAGTGCTGGACAGGGGTGCACTGAAGCTTTCTTT; cdr3_aa: CSAGQGCTEAFF
d_call: NA; clone_size: NA; v_call: TRBV20-1; j_call: TRBJ2-1; cdr3_nt: TGCAGTGCAACAGAGTTCGATGAGCAATTCTTC; cdr3_aa: CSATEFDEQFF
d_call: NA; clone_size: once; v_call: TRBV11-2; j_call: TRBJ2-5; cdr3_nt: TGTGCCAGCAACTTGAACCGGTGGCAACAAGAGACCCAGTACTTC; cdr3_aa: CASNLNRWQQETQYF